This T cell receptor (beta chain) stems from a study of blood T cell repertoires in COVID-19. Overall study: Cohort 3 donors counted as recovered after two negative PCRs, clearance, or resolved symptoms. Sample material is recorded as cDNA or gDNA derived from T cells, B-cell-depleted T cells, or PBMCs.

Grouping used clinical history reported by participants in a survey and questionnaire. CDR1 and CDR2 (germline): SGHNT, YENEEA. V was pared by 4 bases and J by 0 bases, with 7 bases of the junction left unmatched. This CDR3 is built from 17 residues. Authors' processing steps: Reference gene primer amplification gave nucleated cell count estimates. This table comes from immunoSEQ multiplex PCR, and its TCRdb copy is limited to in-frame clones, with some not included. D and trimming come from the DNA, and the V and J calls and clone size come from that table. The data contain hundreds of thousands of clones, around 90% of them seen just once; the ten biggest clones take up 2% to 2.5%.

The sequence came from a woman aged 60-70 years in a cohort exposed to, infected with or recovered from COVID-19 (not recorded which). Sequenced sample: PBMCs or T cells enriched from blood (not recorded which). This chain joins TRBV11-3 and TRBJ2-2; 8 nucleotides align to TRBD1. The CDR3 coding sequence is TGTGCCAGCAGCTATCGACAGGGGACGTCGAACACCGGGGAGCTGTTTTTT. Its translation is CASSYRQGTSNTGELFF.